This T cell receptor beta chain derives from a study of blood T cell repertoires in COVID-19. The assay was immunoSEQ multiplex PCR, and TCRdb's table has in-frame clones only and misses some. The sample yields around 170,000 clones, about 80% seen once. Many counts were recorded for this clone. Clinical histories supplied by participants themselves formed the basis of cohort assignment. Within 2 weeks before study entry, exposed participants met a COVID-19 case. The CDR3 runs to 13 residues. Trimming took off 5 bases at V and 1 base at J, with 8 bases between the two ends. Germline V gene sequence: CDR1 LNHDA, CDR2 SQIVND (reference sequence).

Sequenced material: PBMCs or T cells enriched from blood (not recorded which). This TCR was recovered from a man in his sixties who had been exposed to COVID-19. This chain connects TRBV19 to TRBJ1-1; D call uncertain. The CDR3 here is CASSSHSNTEAFF. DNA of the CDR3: TGTGCCAGTAGTTCCCATTCGAACACTGAAGCTTTCTTT.